The rows below give T cell receptor beta chains drawn from one sample of a study of radiotherapy plus CTLA-4 blockade in lung cancer. Sequenced by immunoSEQ multiplex PCR; TCRdb stores in-frame clones only, minus some. This table has 40,000 to 45,000 clones, roughly 67% appearing once. The sequencing here drew on peripheral blood, taken from a patient treated with radiotherapy plus ipilimumab. These TCRs come from a human donor with non-small cell lung cancer who had a partial response to radiotherapy plus ipilimumab. CDR3s include the opening cysteine and the closing phenylalanine or tryptophan. D genes are given only for firm matches. A clone size is listed for some rows: how often the clone was seen (once, few, many), or a class if it is expanded.

D gene | J gene | V gene | clone size | CDR3 protein | CDR3 DNA
NA | TRBJ1-2 | TRBV19 | NA | CASGPSGVYSGYTF | TGTGCCAGTGGTCCAAGCGGGGTCTATTCTGGCTACACCTTC
NA | TRBJ2-6 | TRBV27 | NA | CASSFGQASGANVPTF | TGTGCCAGCAGTTTTGGTCAGGCTTCTGGGGCCAACGTCCCGACTTTC
TRBD1 | TRBJ2-7 | TRBV4-1 | NA | CASSQNVRTGGSYEQYF | TGCGCCAGCAGCCAAAACGTCCGGACAGGGGGATCCTACGAGCAGTACTTC
NA | TRBJ2-1 | TRBV1 | NA | CTSSPQEGPLPSGGRNEQFF | TGCACCAGCAGCCCCCAAGAGGGCCCGTTACCATCGGGGGGGCGGAATGAGCAGTTCTTC
NA | TRBJ1-4 | TRBV5-1 | NA | CASSLDGGWEKLFF | TGCGCCAGCAGCTTGGATGGGGGCTGGGAAAAACTGTTTTTT
NA | TRBJ2-7 | TRBV9 | NA | CASGGASYEQYF | TGTGCCAGCGGGGGGGCTAGCTACGAGCAGTACTTC
TRBD1 | TRBJ1-1 | TRBV2 | NA | CASSGDRTMSTEAFF | TGTGCCAGCAGTGGGGACAGGACGATGAGCACTGAAGCTTTCTTT
NA | TRBJ1-1 | TRBV19 | few | CASIGGGPEAFF | TGTGCCAGTATTGGGGGGGGTCCTGAAGCTTTCTTT
TRBD1 | TRBJ2-2 | TRBV6-6 | few | CASSSGGSTGELFF | TGTGCCAGCAGTTCAGGGGGCAGCACCGGGGAGCTGTTTTTT
TRBD1 | TRBJ1-1 | TRBV14 | NA | CASSLTGGTEAFF | TGTGCCAGCAGCCTAACAGGGGGCACTGAAGCTTTCTTT
TRBD1 | TRBJ2-7 | TRBV10-3 | NA | CAISERGQGRLSYEQYF | TGTGCCATCAGTGAGCGTGGACAGGGAAGATTATCCTACGAGCAGTACTTC
NA | TRBJ1-2 | TRBV19 | NA | CASSIENNYGYTF | TGTGCCAGTAGTATTGAGAACAACTATGGCTACACCTTC
NA | TRBJ2-4 | TRBV7-2 | many | CASSPGVERYF | TGTGCCAGCAGCCCCGGGGTCGAGAGGTACTTC
NA | TRBJ1-3 | TRBV6-6 | medium-sized | CASSYSTGSGNTIYF | TGTGCCAGCAGTTACTCTACCGGGTCAGGAAACACCATATATTTT
TRBD1 | TRBJ1-2 | TRBV2 | NA | CASSAGQERGYTF | TGTGCCAGCAGCGCTGGACAGGAACGTGGCTACACCTTC
TRBD2 | TRBJ2-2 | TRBV2 | few | CATLGLAANTGELFF | TGTGCCACCCTGGGACTAGCCGCAAACACCGGGGAGCTGTTTTTT
NA | TRBJ2-1 | TRBV7-3 | NA | CASSVDPRGEQFF | TGTGCCAGCAGCGTCGACCCGCGGGGTGAGCAGTTCTTC
TRBD2 | TRBJ2-5 | TRBV13 | NA | CASSLPGGGETQYF | TGTGCCAGCAGCCTCCCCGGGGGGGGCGAGACCCAGTACTTC
TRBD2 | TRBJ2-2 | TRBV7-3 | NA | CASSLGLAGDGELFF | TGTGCCAGCAGCCTGGGACTAGCGGGGGACGGGGAGCTGTTTTTT
NA | TRBJ2-7 | TRBV5-6 | NA | CASSPSHGSSYEQYF | TGTGCCAGCAGCCCCAGCCACGGGAGCTCCTACGAGCAGTACTTC
TRBD2 | TRBJ2-1 | TRBV4-1 | NA | CASSQEGSGRTPFF | TGCGCCAGCAGCCAAGAGGGTAGCGGGAGGACACCGTTCTTC
TRBD2 | TRBJ2-7 | TRBV4-1 | NA | CASSQDSSGVSYEQYF | TGCGCCAGCAGCCAAGATAGTAGCGGGGTGTCCTACGAGCAGTACTTC
TRBD1 | TRBJ2-2 | TRBV6-1 | NA | CASRAGTGYTGELFF | TGTGCCAGCAGAGCCGGGACAGGTTACACCGGGGAGCTGTTTTTT
TRBD2 | TRBJ2-1 | TRBV5-4 | NA | CASSFLDRPQRTSGGSEQFF | TGTGCCAGCAGCTTTTTGGACAGGCCACAACGGACTAGCGGGGGGTCTGAGCAGTTCTTC
TRBD1 | TRBJ2-1 | TRBV5-4 | NA | CASSLRSGGDEQFF | TGTGCCAGCAGCCTCCGTTCAGGGGGTGATGAGCAGTTCTTC
NA | TRBJ1-2 | TRBV7-3 | NA | CASSLTFEPSGGYTF | TGTGCCAGCAGCTTAACCTTCGAACCTTCCGGTGGCTACACCTTC
TRBD1 | TRBJ1-1 | TRBV29-1 | NA | CSADRGGNTEAFF | TGCAGCGCTGACAGGGGCGGGAACACTGAAGCTTTCTTT
NA | TRBJ2-7 | TRBV2 | NA | CASIPGAGHYEQYF | TGTGCCAGCATCCCAGGGGCAGGGCATTACGAGCAGTACTTC
NA | TRBJ1-1 | TRBV30 | NA | CAWRNTGEAFF | TGTGCCTGGAGGAACACGGGTGAAGCTTTCTTT
TRBD1 | TRBJ1-6 | TRBV4-1 | NA | CASSQRTGNSPLHF | TGCGCCAGCAGCCAACGGACAGGGAATTCACCCCTCCACTTT
NA | TRBJ2-5 | TRBV6-1 | NA | CASSENRETQYF | TGTGCCAGCAGTGAAAATCGAGAGACCCAGTACTTC
NA | TRBJ1-5 | TRBV6-1 | NA | CASSDGASNQPQHF | TGTGCCAGCAGTGATGGGGCCAGCAATCAGCCCCAGCATTTT
NA | TRBJ2-2 | TRBV19 | NA | CASSLGLSNTGELFF | TGTGCCAGTAGTCTGGGACTTTCGAACACCGGGGAGCTGTTTTTT
NA | TRBJ2-7 | TRBV4-3 | NA | CASSQDNGPTYEQYF | TGCGCCAGCAGCCAAGATAATGGCCCAACCTACGAGCAGTACTTC